A single sample is the source of the 19 T cell receptor beta chains below, sequenced in a study of blood T cell repertoires in COVID-19. The method was immunoSEQ multiplex PCR; TCRdb's version includes in-frame clones alone and lacks a portion of them. The data hold 400,000 or so clones, with about 87% observed a single time. The sample was peripheral blood. The receptors originated from a young man with COVID-19, enrolled during active disease.

The J gene is TRBJ2-3, the V gene TRBV5-1, with D unclear. The V and J ends lost 2 bases and 0 bases respectively, with 10 bases between them. Germline CDR1 and CDR2: SGHRS and YFSETQ. This CDR3 is 15 amino acids long. In DNA, the CDR3 is TGCGCCAGCAGCTTTGGTCTTACTAGCACAGATACGCAGTATTTT. It is translated as CASSFGLTSTDTQYF.

This chain connects TRBV5-1 to TRBJ1-4; 9 bases are shared with TRBD1. V trimming: 4 bases; J trimming: 8 bases; junction bases outside the gene matches: 6. Germline CDR1 SGHRS, CDR2 YFSETQ. This CDR3 region has 14 residues. The CDR3 DNA sequence: TGCGCCAGCAGCCCCACGACAGGGGGAGAAAAACTGTTTTTT. Protein product: CASSPTTGGEKLFF.

This sequence joins TRBV4-1 and TRBJ2-1, with 10 bases lining up with TRBD2. Trimming cost V 1 base and J 1 base; bases outside gene matches: 7. CDR1 and CDR2 from the germline V gene are MGHRA and YSYEKL. This CDR3 comprises 18 residues. The chain's CDR3 is CASSQVPSGRGSYNEQFF. CDR3 nucleotide sequence: TGCGCCAGCAGCCAAGTCCCTAGCGGGAGAGGGTCCTACAATGAGCAGTTCTTC.

This chain joins TRBV6-5 and TRBJ1-2, with TRBD1 as a possible D gene (5 bases). Trimming shortened V by 6 bases and J by 2 bases, and 16 bases separated the two germline ends. The CDR3 runs to 15 residues. Germline CDR1 reads MNHEY; CDR2 reads SVGAGI. CDR3 bases: TGTGCCAGCAGCGAGGGGAGGTCTGGGAACTATGGCTACACCTTC. Amino acid sequence: CASSEGRSGNYGYTF.

This chain joins TRBV14 and TRBJ1-6; TRBD1 might be the D (5 bases). V was cut by 4 bases and J by 7 bases, with 11 bases left in between. The germline CDR1 and CDR2 sequences are SGHDN and FVKESK. The CDR3 sequence is 14 residues long. In DNA form, the CDR3 reads TGTGCCAGCAGCCGGGACTGGGGGAATTCACCCCTCCACTTT. It yields the protein CASSRDWGNSPLHF.

V usage is TRBV6-7 and J usage is TRBJ2-7; TRBD2 matches at 7 bases. TRBV6-7 is reported as an ORF; its role is uncertain. J gave up 4 bases and V 7 bases, and 4 bases lay outside the gene matches. This CDR3 is 12 amino acids long. The CDR3 is CASTSGGYEQYF. The CDR3 region has the DNA TGTGCCAGCACTAGCGGAGGTTACGAGCAGTACTTC.

The rearrangement uses TRBV6-5 and TRBJ2-1, with 10 bases that match TRBD2. After removal of 6 bases from V and 4 bases from J, the junction contained 6 bases not matched to a gene. The CDR3 has 15 residues. Looked up from germline, CDR1 is MNHEY and CDR2 is SVGAGI. CDR3 region: CASSPGTSVYNEQFF. The CDR3 nucleotides are TGTGCCAGCAGCCCCGGGACTAGCGTATACAATGAGCAGTTCTTC.

V and J are TRBV9 and TRBJ2-3; D unclear. V shed 0 bases and J shed 4 bases, with 9 bases lying between them. Germline V CDR1 and CDR2: SGDLS, YYNGEE. The CDR3 runs to 14 residues. In DNA form, the CDR3 reads TGTGCCAGCAGCGTAGATCCCCGAGCAGATACGCAGTATTTT. The encoded protein is CASSVDPRADTQYF.

The rearrangement links TRBV4-1 to TRBJ1-2; D not certain. Trimming stripped 4 bases from V and 7 bases from J, with 16 bases between. Germline-derived CDR1 and CDR2 are MGHRA and YSYEKL. This CDR3 has 14 amino acids. In DNA, the CDR3 is TGCGCCAGCAGCCCAAGAGAGGAATATAGTGGCTACACCTTC. Translating it yields CASSPREEYSGYTF.

The V call is TRBV27, the J call TRBJ2-1, with TRBD2 as a possible D gene (6 bases). Per the germline V gene, CDR1 is MNHEY and CDR2 is SMNVEV (reference sequence). Between the trimmed V and J ends, which lost 6 bases and 4 bases, there was a span of 25 bases. This CDR3 spans 18 amino acids. CDR3 DNA sequence: TGTGCCAGCAGCCCTACGGGGCGGGGCGGTTTATCTTACAATGAGCAGTTCTTC. Amino acid sequence: CASSPTGRGGLSYNEQFF.

The V gene is TRBV4-2, the J gene TRBJ2-2; the match to TRBD2 covers 8 bases. CDR1 is LGHNA and CDR2 is YNFKEQ in the germline V gene. The CDR3 totals 20 residues. The V gene end was trimmed by 0 bases and the J gene end by 4 bases; junction bases not matched to a gene: 16. The CDR3 bases are TGTGCCAGCAGCCAAGATTACGCTAGCGGGTTAGGGGGGATCACCGGGGAGCTGTTTTTT. Encoded protein: CASSQDYASGLGGITGELFF.

The chain uses TRBV19 and TRBJ1-4; the D is unclear. The germline gives CDR1 LNHDA, CDR2 SQIVND (reference sequence). V lost 3 bases, J lost 0 bases, and 8 bases lay in between. CDR3 length equals 15 residues. Written as DNA, the CDR3 is TGTGCCAGTAGTATCTGGCCTGCAACTAATGAAAAACTGTTTTTT. Amino acids: CASSIWPATNEKLFF.

The chain uses TRBV6-5 and TRBJ2-1; 11 nucleotides match TRBD2. V shed 7 bases and J 7 bases; nucleotides not matched to a gene: 3. The germline V gene encodes CDR1 MNHEY and CDR2 SVGAGI. The CDR3 is 13 residues long. DNA for the CDR3: TGTGCCAGCATTGGACTAGCGGGTAATGAGCAGTTCTTC. Amino acids: CASIGLAGNEQFF.

This sequence joins TRBV7-9 and TRBJ2-2, with 10 nucleotides matching TRBD2. CDR3 length: 15 amino acids. Looked up from germline, CDR1 is SEHNR and CDR2 is FQNEAQ (reference sequence). Trimming cost V 5 bases and J 5 bases; bases outside gene matches: 5. DNA for the CDR3: TGTGCCAGCAGCCTACTAGCGGGGATTACCGGGGAGCTGTTTTTT. Protein: CASSLLAGITGELFF.

The chain carries TRBV18 and TRBJ1-1; possibly TRBD1 for D (5 bases). Germline CDR1 is KGHSH and CDR2 is LQKENI. Trimming stripped 3 bases from V and 7 bases from J, with 12 bases between. The CDR3 covers 13 residues. The CDR3 loop reads CASSPSREFEAFF. CDR3 nucleotides: TGTGCCAGCTCACCGTCCAGGGAATTTGAAGCTTTCTTT.

The genes are TRBV19 and TRBJ1-2, with TRBD1 as a possible D gene (5 bases). V gave up 3 bases and J gave up 2 bases, with 16 bases separating them. The CDR3 runs to 16 residues. Germline V gene sequence: CDR1 LNHDA, CDR2 SQIVND (reference sequence). The CDR3 DNA follows: TGTGCCAGTAGTATCCCCGGGGGGGATCGAAACTATGGCTACACCTTC. Encoded protein: CASSIPGGDRNYGYTF.

The rearrangement links TRBV4-1 to TRBJ2-1, with a tentative D call TRBD1 (6 bases). Germline-derived CDR1 and CDR2 are MGHRA and YSYEKL. The CDR3 is made up of 16 amino acids. The germline V and J ends were trimmed by 3 bases and 6 bases, with 18 bases remaining between them. The CDR3 is CASSQIGRLTGNEQFF. The CDR3 DNA sequence: TGCGCCAGCAGCCAGATAGGACGCCTGACAGGCAATGAGCAGTTCTTC.

The DNA of the CDR3 is TGTGCCAGCAGCCAAAACAGGGTTTCCGGGGAGCTGTTTTTT. It is translated as CASSQNRVSGELFF. V is TRBV3-1 (or the pseudogene TRBV3-2) and J is TRBJ2-2, with TRBD1 as a possible D gene (6 bases). The V gene lost 2 bases and the J gene lost 6 bases, with 10 bases spanning the gap. The CDR3 is 14 residues long. CDR1 and CDR2 from the germline V gene are LGHDT and YNNKEL (reference sequence).

This chain joins TRBV5-1 and TRBJ2-5, with 8 positions matching TRBD1. This CDR3 has 15 amino acids. Germline V lookup: CDR1 SGHRS, CDR2 YFSETQ. The J segment lost 4 bases and the V segment lost 0 bases, leaving 5 bases of the junction unmatched. CDR3 sequence: CASSLGRGLRETQYF. The CDR3 bases are TGCGCCAGCAGCTTGGGCAGGGGGCTTCGAGAGACCCAGTACTTC.